The 6 T cell receptor beta chains listed next were all sequenced from one sample in a study of response to subunit inactivated influenza vaccine. Using its own MiXCR run on the RT-PCR reads, TCRdb lists one record per CDR3 protein. The data contain about 570,000 distinct CDR3 sequences, 10% to 12% of them singletons. The same sample was also used in a study of T cells expressing NK-cell markers. This second report adds: UMIs accompanied the 5'RACE template switching by which TCR beta cDNA was made.

The sample was PBMCs from blood, taken on the day of vaccination. Receptors were obtained from a middle-aged man who received an inactivated influenza vaccine.

The chain combines TRBV28 with TRBJ2-6; D is possibly TRBD1 (6 bases). This CDR3 region has 18 residues. Trimming took off 1 base at V and 4 bases at J, with 17 bases between the two ends. CDR1 is MDHEN and CDR2 is SYDVKM in the germline V gene. The CDR3 protein is CASSLYPGTSSGANVLTF. CDR3 nucleotide sequence: TGTGCCAGCAGTTTATACCCCGGGACATCGTCCGGGGCCAACGTCCTGACTTTC. Full variable domain (remainder filled in from reference TRBV28 and TRBJ2-6): DVKVTQSSRYLVKRTGEKVFLECVQDMDHENMFWYRQDPGLGLRLIYFSYDVKMKEKGDIPEGYSVSREKKERFSLILESASTNQTSMYLCASSLYPGTSSGANVLTFGAGSRLTVL.

This clonotype came up many times. The gene calls are TRBV3-1 and TRBJ2-3; tentative D call: TRBD1 (5 bases). From germline, CDR1 is LGHDT and CDR2 YNNKEL (reference sequence). The CDR3 totals 14 residues. V was trimmed by 2 bases and J by 14 bases, leaving 20 bases between them. The DNA for the CDR3 is TGTGCCAGCAGCCAATCAGGGCCCTCTAAGGTCCTGTATTTT. It encodes CASSQSGPSKVLYF.

This clonotype turned up a few times. The chain joins TRBV4-3 to TRBJ1-1; D is unclear. The CDR3 spans 14 residues. Trimming removed 3 bases from V and 5 bases from J, with 13 bases in between. CDR1 and CDR2 (germline): LGHNA, YSLEER. The CDR3 sequence: CASSQPGSLTEAFF. Written as DNA, the CDR3 is TGCGCCAGCAGCCAGCCGGGGTCGCTAACTGAAGCTTTCTTT.

V gene TRBV25-1 combines with J gene TRBJ2-3; 8 bases are a match to TRBD2. The CDR3 sequence is 13 residues long. Germline CDR1 reads MGHDK; CDR2 reads SYGVNS. With 9 bases clipped from V and 4 bases from J, the junction kept 6 bases outside the gene matches. This CDR3 reads CASAGGRPDTQYF. In nucleotides, the CDR3 is TGTGCCAGTGCGGGGGGCCGTCCAGATACGCAGTATTTT.

This clonotype was seen a few times. CDR3 in amino acids: CASTWRVTDTQYF. The CDR3 DNA reads TGTGCCTCCACTTGGCGGGTCACAGATACGCAGTATTTT. The chain recombines TRBV12-3 or TRBV12-4 with TRBJ2-3; TRBD2 is a possible D gene (5 bases). Trimming cost V 11 bases and J 2 bases, with 14 bases left between them. The CDR3 sequence is 13 residues long.

This clonotype was found a few times. The chain has TRBV6-5 and TRBJ2-5, with D perhaps given as TRBD1 or TRBD2 (5 bases each). Per the germline V gene, CDR1 is MNHEY and CDR2 is SVGAGI. The CDR3 consists of 14 residues. Trimming took 0 bases from V and 4 from J, leaving 9 bases between them. CDR3 loop: CASSYSGGLETQYF. The CDR3 nucleotides read TGTGCCAGCAGTTACTCTGGGGGATTAGAGACCCAGTACTTC.